This TCR beta chain originates from a study of OX40 agonist ivuxolimab in advanced cancers. Study background: Enrollees could have had prior anti-PD-1, anti-PD-L1 or anti-CTLA-4 therapy, which around 43% had received. General observations from the study: Averaging showed that CD8+ T cells had more expanded clones than CD4+ did.

Concerning this clone: Its antigen is still unknown.

V shed 6 bases and J 4 bases; nucleotides not matched to a gene: 1. Germline V gene sequence: CDR1 MDHEN, CDR2 SYDVKM. The CDR3 consists of 13 residues. Using immunoSEQ multiplex PCR, the repertoire was profiled, and TCRdb retains in-frame clones only, with some absent. Among 70,000 to 75,000 clones listed, about 88% were seen once. This TCR came from an adult with an advanced solid tumor such as melanoma, head and neck, liver or kidney cancer. This chain connects TRBV28 to TRBJ2-1, with TRBD1 matching 9 bases. The sequencing here drew on CD4+ or CD8+ T cells sorted from blood, taken in a trial of the OX40 agonist ivuxolimab. The CDR3 nucleotides read TGTGCCAGCAGGGGACAGGGTTACAATGAGCAGTTCTTC. It specifies CASRGQGYNEQFF.